These 8 T cell receptor beta chains were sequenced from one sample in a study of cytomegalovirus exposure and HLA in healthy donors. A multiplex PCR was run with 60 Vbeta primers and 13 Jbeta primers. Clones were sequenced by immunoSEQ multiplex PCR, and TCRdb holds only the in-frame ones, with some missing. The table has about 160,000 clones, approximately 75% seen once; the top ten hold roughly 2%. The sequenced material came from PBMCs. Receptors originate from a man aged 50 to 59 in good health and CMV-seropositive.

The sample holds a few counts of this clone. The chain links TRBV7-8 to TRBJ1-1, with TRBD1 identical over 10 bases. CDR1 and CDR2 from the germline V gene are SGHVS and FQNEAQ. V shed 5 bases, J shed 5 bases, and the junction held 5 bases outside the gene matches. There are 14 residues in the CDR3. The DNA for the CDR3 is TGTGCCAGCAGCCGCCGGGACAGGGGTACTGAAGCTTTCTTT. It specifies CASSRRDRGTEAFF.

The chain carries TRBV7-2 and TRBJ2-7, with 7 bases fitting TRBD1. V was clipped by 4 bases and J by 6 bases; unmatched bases: 15. There are 16 residues in the CDR3. Germline lookup yields CDR1 SGHTA and CDR2 FQGNSA. This CDR3 reads CASSSMGQRPSGEQYF. CDR3 DNA: TGTGCCAGCAGCTCGATGGGACAGCGGCCATCGGGCGAGCAGTACTTC. The full variable domain, completed using reference TRBV7-2 and TRBJ2-7, is GAGVSQSPSNKVTEKGKDVELRCDPISGHTALYWYRQSLGQGLEFLIYFQGNSAPDKSGLPSDRFSAERTGGSVSTLTIQRTQQEDSAVYLCASSSMGQRPSGEQYFGPGTRLTVT.

The rearrangement joins TRBV18 to TRBJ1-1, with D perhaps matching TRBD1 (5 bases). There are 15 residues in the CDR3. The V end was cut by 1 base, the J end by 3 bases, with 12 bases between. Germline CDR1 is KGHSH and CDR2 is LQKENI. The CDR3 coding sequence is TGTGCCAGCTCACCACGGGGCGGGGGAGACACTGAAGCTTTCTTT. It encodes CASSPRGGGDTEAFF.

There are a few counts of this clone. One end of the junction does not line up with germline, which may come from a read error. The chain carries TRBV7-7 and TRBJ2-5, with a weak D call TRBD2 (5 bases). The CDR3 has 13 amino acids. Germline values: CDR1 SSHAT, CDR2 FNYEAQ (reference sequence). The CDR3 protein is CASSRDVRGTQYF. CDR3 nucleotide sequence: TGTGCTAGCAGCCGGGATGTTCGTGGGACCCAGTACTTC.

The rearrangement joins TRBV4-3 to TRBJ1-5; maybe TRBD1 (5 bases). The V end lost 0 bases, the J end lost 11 bases, and 11 bases lay between the germline ends. CDR1 and CDR2 (germline): LGHNA, YSLEER. This CDR3 has 13 amino acids. CDR3 sequence (DNA): TGCGCCAGCAGCCAAGATCCGCAGACAGCCCAGCATTTT. Its translation is CASSQDPQTAQHF.

V usage is TRBV7-9 and J usage is TRBJ1-6, with 8 nucleotides matching TRBD1. The CDR3 sequence is 15 residues long. From germline, CDR1 is SEHNR and CDR2 FQNEAQ (reference sequence). V lost 5 bases and J lost 7; bases outside the gene matches: 7. The DNA for the CDR3 is TGTGCCAGCAGCCCGTGGACAGGGCAAAATTCACCCCTCCACTTT. It specifies CASSPWTGQNSPLHF.

The chain employs TRBV11-1 and TRBJ1-1; D perhaps matches TRBD1 (5 bases). Germline CDR1 SGHAT, CDR2 FQDESV (reference sequence). V dropped 3 bases and J dropped 8 bases, with 10 bases sitting between them. CDR3 size: 12 residues. The CDR3 protein is CASSFQGWEAFF. The CDR3 DNA reads as TGTGCCAGCAGCTTCCAGGGCTGGGAAGCTTTCTTT. Supplemented by reference TRBV11-1 and TRBJ1-1, the full variable domain reads EAEVAQSPRYKITEKSQAVAFWCDPISGHATLYWYRQILGQGPELLVQFQDESVVDDSQLPKDRFSAERLKGVDSTLKIQPAELGDSAMYLCASSFQGWEAFFGQGTRLTVV.

This clone was found once. Written as DNA, the CDR3 is TGCGCCAGCAGCTTGGAGGGGTACCAAGAGACCCAGTACTTC. Protein: CASSLEGYQETQYF. The rearrangement links TRBV5-1 to TRBJ2-5; maybe TRBD1 (5 bases). CDR3 size: 14 residues. V gave up 0 bases and J gave up 0 bases, with 6 bases separating them. Germline values: CDR1 SGHRS, CDR2 YFSETQ.